This T cell receptor (beta chain) derives from a study of cytomegalovirus exposure and HLA in healthy donors (dated by TCRdb to about 2017). Regarding the study in general: According to a later analysis, one platform produced both the 110 or so validation repertoires and the 666 repertoires of the first cohort. In addition to the first cohort of roughly 700 subjects, a separate validation cohort of 120 different subjects was used. High-throughput TCR immunosequencing, statistical association of individual TCRs with disease status, and machine learning were combined to predict cytomegalovirus infection status. The study was designed to test whether signatures of past pathogen exposure could be identified by cataloging public T cell receptors. Overall study outcomes, separate from this receptor: It was suggested by the authors that the approach could potentially be generalized to other disease states and immunological phenotypes. In both the original and validation cohorts, the classifier was reported to diagnose cytomegalovirus status with high specificity and sensitivity. All 120 repertoires were used to score co-occurrence in the validation cohort in a later analysis, because that analysis had no HLA typing for the cohort. Of the cluster scores, roughly 95% were above 0 in a later analysis, which found that TCRs clustered in the first cohort also tended to co-occur in the 90 to 150 validation repertoires. The study gave a list of 150 to 200 TCR beta chains associated with cytomegalovirus. Most TCR sequences were observed very rarely across donors, whereas some public TCRs were present in many individuals. In vitro tests confirmed that three of the cytomegalovirus-associated TCR beta chains recognize cytomegalovirus antigens.

From the cysteine through the phenylalanine, the CDR3 covers 13 amino acids. Of all the DNA, just the CDR3 is kept, 39 bases in frame from base 1. The germline V gene (reference sequence) gives CDR1 as MNHEY and CDR2 as SMNVEV. At the junction V is shortened by 5 bases and J by 6 bases, with 13 bases in between. Donors formed part of the validation cohort, which comprised over a hundred subjects and was distinct from the first cohort of 690 or so subjects. The receptor library was made with the immunoSEQ multiplex PCR assay. Processing in the source paper ran as follows. A statistical classification framework was developed to diagnose cytomegalovirus status using the catalog of TCR beta chain sequences. Sourced from immuneACCESS, this table was stored by TCRdb with only in-frame sequences that have V and J called. A share of the clones is absent; for the studies checked, an unresolved V gene accounts for under half, and the remainder has no known explanation. V and J calls and clone size come straight from that table; D and trimming were deduced from the DNA. The sample table contains some 120,000 clones; only one count was recorded for roughly 89% of them. Clones ranked in the top ten supply under 2% of the sample.

Details on this clone: There is no known antigen for this receptor. It has no much larger one-base neighbor in the sample; base qualities were not kept.

This clonotype originated in a woman aged 18-35 years in good health and CMV-seronegative. The sequencing sample was made of PBMCs. The rearranged segments are TRBV27 and TRBJ1-1; the D gene cannot be named for sure. The CDR3 sequence is CASSPSGRAEAFF. DNA sequence: TGTGCCAGCAGTCCATCAGGTCGCGCTGAAGCTTTCTTT.